The rows below give T cell receptor beta chains drawn from one sample of a study of graft-versus-host responses after intestinal transplantation. Repertoires were generated with immunoSEQ multiplex PCR, while TCRdb's copy carries only in-frame clones and drops some. The sample has some 97,000 clones; roughly 87% are singletons. Their specific antigens are unknown. The specimen was unstimulated CD4+ T cells sorted from spleen or lymph node cells, collected before transplant. Source of these receptors: a human donor who was the organ donor for an intestinal transplant. CDR3s include the opening cysteine and the closing phenylalanine or tryptophan. Each record gives: D gene, V gene, clone size, J gene, CDR3 DNA, CDR3 protein. D genes are given only for firm matches. Clone size is not always given. Where it is, it says once, few, many or a class for expanded clones.

TRBD1,TRBV15,once,TRBJ1-6,TGTGCCACCAGCAGAGAAACGGGACAGCATAATTCACCCCTCCACTTT,CATSRETGQHNSPLHF
TRBD1,TRBV5-1,-,TRBJ2-3,TGCGCCAGCAGCCCGACAGGGACCTTCACAGATACGCAGTATTTT,CASSPTGTFTDTQYF
TRBD1,TRBV9,few,TRBJ1-6,TGTGCCAGCAGCGCGGGACAGGGGGTTTCACCCCTCCACTTT,CASSAGQGVSPLHF
-,TRBV9,-,TRBJ2-1,TGTGCCAGCAGCGTAGAAGGGGGGTCCTACAATGAGCAGTTCTTC,CASSVEGGSYNEQFF
-,TRBV28,-,TRBJ2-4,TGTGCCAGCAGTTTCGATAGCCCCAAAAACATTCAGTACTTC,CASSFDSPKNIQYF
TRBD2,TRBV30,once,TRBJ2-7,TGTGCCTGGAGTGTACGGGGGGTCACCTCCTACGAGCAGTACTTC,CAWSVRGVTSYEQYF
-,TRBV29-1,-,TRBJ2-3,TGCAGCCAAGCCGACTTCACAGATACGCAGTATTTT,CSQADFTDTQYF
TRBD1,TRBV10-3,few,TRBJ1-4,TGTGCCATCAGTGAGCCCCTAGAGAGGGGGCATAGTGAAAAACTGTTTTTT,CAISEPLERGHSEKLFF
TRBD1,TRBV28,-,TRBJ2-7,TGTGCCAGCACCCCCGGGACAGGGTATTACGAGCAGTACTTC,CASTPGTGYYEQYF
-,TRBV18,-,TRBJ2-5,TGTGCCAGCTCACCAAACTTGGGATCTCAAGAGACCCAGTACTTC,CASSPNLGSQETQYF
-,TRBV10-3,-,TRBJ1-1,TGTGCCATCAGTGATGGGGGCGCGGGCACTGAAGCTTTCTTT,CAISDGGAGTEAFF
-,TRBV10-2,-,TRBJ2-3,TGCGCCAGCACACGGACTCACGCTGACACAGATACGCAGTATTTT,CASTRTHADTDTQYF
TRBD1,TRBV6-4,-,TRBJ1-6,TGTGCCAGCAGTGAATCCGGACAGGGAATTTCACCCCTCCACTTT,CASSESGQGISPLHF
-,TRBV29-1,-,TRBJ2-1,TGCAGCGTTGTCCTAGGGGCGAGTGAGCAGTTCTTC,CSVVLGASEQFF
-,TRBV28,-,TRBJ1-6,TGTGCCAGCATCCCGGGTTATAATTCACCCCTCCACTTT,CASIPGYNSPLHF
-,TRBV7-9,-,TRBJ2-3,TGTGCCAGCATTACTAGCACCGGCGTGGATACGCAGTATTTT,CASITSTGVDTQYF
-,TRBV5-1,-,TRBJ1-3,TGCGCCAGCAGCCCGGCGCCAGGGGTAGGAAACACCATATATTTT,CASSPAPGVGNTIYF
-,TRBV5-1,-,TRBJ2-2,TGCGCCAGCAGCAGGGGGGGGACCGGGGAGCTGTTTTTT,CASSRGGTGELFF
TRBD1,TRBV28,-,TRBJ1-5,TGTGCCAGCAGTTTCCCCTCGGGACAGGGGGTAAGGGAGCCCCAGCATTTT,CASSFPSGQGVREPQHF
-,TRBV5-8,-,TRBJ1-2,TGTGCCAGCAGCTTGGAACCGGGGGCGAGGGGCTACACCTTC,CASSLEPGARGYTF
TRBD1,TRBV23-1,once,TRBJ1-2,TGCGCCAGCAGTCAAATCCGCGGAACGGGAAGGGGGCAGGCCATTGGCTACACCTTC,CASSQIRGTGRGQAIGYTF
-,TRBV5-1,-,TRBJ2-2,TGCGCCAGCCGCACGACTGCGAACACCGGGGAGCTGTTTTTT,CASRTTANTGELFF
-,TRBV29-1,-,TRBJ1-1,TGCAGCGTTAGTTTTGCCCCGCATTCAGGGGCGAACACTGAAGCTTTCTTT,CSVSFAPHSGANTEAFF
-,TRBV5-1,-,TRBJ2-3,TGCGCCAGCAGGGCGGGGGCTCCCAGCACAGATACGCAGTATTTT,CASRAGAPSTDTQYF
-,TRBV5-1,few,TRBJ2-2,TGCGCCAGCAGCCCGTATCGGGCCGGCGGGGAGCTGTTTTTT,CASSPYRAGGELFF
-,TRBV28,-,TRBJ1-1,TGTGCCACAAGACTTCGGGGCACTGAAGCTTTCTTT,CATRLRGTEAFF
TRBD1,TRBV29-1,-,TRBJ2-1,TGCAGCGTTGAAAGGGACAGGGGAAATGAGCAGTTCTTC,CSVERDRGNEQFF
-,TRBV2,-,TRBJ1-1,TGTGCCAGCAGCGAAGACAGTGGAAGGGCAGCTTTCTTT,CASSEDSGRAAFF
TRBD1,TRBV7-9,once,TRBJ1-5,TGTGCCAGCAGCTCGGACAGGGGCCAGCCCCAGCATTTT,CASSSDRGQPQHF
TRBD1,TRBV4-2,-,TRBJ2-5,TGTGCCAGCAGCCAGGACGGGACAGCCAGTGGGGAGACCCAGTACTTC,CASSQDGTASGETQYF
TRBD1,TRBV6-1,-,TRBJ2-7,TGTGCCAGCAGTGTCCGACAGGGGGCTGAAAGAGGAAGCTCCTACGAGCAGTACTTC,CASSVRQGAERGSSYEQYF
-,TRBV28,-,TRBJ2-7,TGTGCCAGCAGTTTACATCGCCCGGGGGAGCAGTACTTC,CASSLHRPGEQYF
TRBD2,TRBV5-1,-,TRBJ2-7,TGCGCCAGCAGCTTGGCGGGACTAGCCTCCTACGAGCAGTACTTC,CASSLAGLASYEQYF
-,TRBV15,once,TRBJ2-7,TGTGCCACCCCCACGAACGCCGGCCGAGAGAACTTC,CATPTNAGRENF